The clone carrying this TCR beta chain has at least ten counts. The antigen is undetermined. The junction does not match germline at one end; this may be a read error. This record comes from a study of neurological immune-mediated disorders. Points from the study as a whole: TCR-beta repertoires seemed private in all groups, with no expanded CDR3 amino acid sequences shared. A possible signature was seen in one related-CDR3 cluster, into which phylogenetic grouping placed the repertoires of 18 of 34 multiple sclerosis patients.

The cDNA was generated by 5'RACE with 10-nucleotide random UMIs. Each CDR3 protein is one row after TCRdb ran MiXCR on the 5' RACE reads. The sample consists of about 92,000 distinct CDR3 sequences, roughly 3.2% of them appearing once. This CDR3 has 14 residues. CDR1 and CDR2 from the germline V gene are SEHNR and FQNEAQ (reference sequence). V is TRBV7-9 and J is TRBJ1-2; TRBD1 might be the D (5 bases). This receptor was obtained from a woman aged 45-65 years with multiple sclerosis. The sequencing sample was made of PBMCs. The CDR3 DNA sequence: TGTGCCAGCAGCAATATAACAGGAAACTCTGGCTACACCTTC. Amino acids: CASSNITGNSGYTF.